The rows below give T cell receptor beta chains drawn from one sample of a study of blood T cell repertoires in COVID-19. This table comes from immunoSEQ multiplex PCR, and its TCRdb copy is limited to in-frame clones, with some not included. The sample yields around 100,000 clones, roughly 87% seen once. The sample taken for sequencing was peripheral blood. The receptor source for this set is a young man in a cohort sampled during active COVID-19. Both conserved end residues are part of each CDR3. D genes are given only for firm matches. Clone sizes are given selectively: once, few, many, or a class where the clone is expanded.

>TRBJ1-1|.|TRBD1|TRBV29-1
TGCAGCGTTACACAACAGGGGAAAGCTTTCTTT
CSVTQQGKAFF
>TRBJ2-3|.|.|TRBV2
TGTGCCAGCAGTGAAGGTGCGCGCGGGGGCAGCACAGATACGCAGTATTTT
CASSEGARGGSTDTQYF
>TRBJ1-5|.|TRBD1|TRBV5-1
TGCGCCAGCAGCTTGGAGGGACAGGGGGGCCAGCCCCAGCATTTT
CASSLEGQGGQPQHF
>TRBJ2-3|.|TRBD2|TRBV14
TGTGCCAGCAGCCTCATCTCATCTAGCGGGGGGAGCACAGATACGCAGTATTTT
CASSLISSSGGSTDTQYF
>TRBJ1-5|.|.|TRBV6-5
TGTGCCAGCAGTAAGGAGGGTAGCAATCAGCCCCAGCATTTT
CASSKEGSNQPQHF
>TRBJ1-4|.|.|TRBV5-1
TGCGCCAGCAGCCTTGGATCGGGACTCCACGAAAAACTGTTTTTT
CASSLGSGLHEKLFF
>TRBJ2-5|.|TRBD2|TRBV11-3
TGTGCCAGCAGCTTAGGGTCTGGAGCGGGGGCACAAGAGACCCAGTACTTC
CASSLGSGAGAQETQYF
>TRBJ1-4|.|.|TRBV6-1
TGTGCCAGCAGTGAAGAGACCCGAGGAAAGGTTTTT
CASSEETRGKVF
>TRBJ1-5|.|.|TRBV18
TGTGCCAGCTCACCACCCTTACACCTCCAGCAGCCCCAGCATTTT
CASSPPLHLQQPQHF
>TRBJ2-3|.|TRBD2|TRBV4-2
TGTGCCAGCAGCCAGTTAGGCGTAGCGGGGACCACAGATACGCAGTATTTT
CASSQLGVAGTTDTQYF
>TRBJ2-3|.|.|TRBV12-3/TRBV12-4
TGTGCCAGCAGTCCTCTCAGGAATACGCAGTATTTT
CASSPLRNTQYF
>TRBJ1-1|.|TRBD1|TRBV19
TGTGCCAGCACCGACAGGGCGGGTTACACTGAAGCTTTCTTT
CASTDRAGYTEAFF
>TRBJ2-6|.|.|TRBV24-1
TGTGCCACCAGTGAAATGGACAGTCCCCTCACTGGGGCCAACGTCCTGACTTTC
CATSEMDSPLTGANVLTF
>TRBJ2-2|few|.|TRBV2
TGTGCCAGCAGTGAAATGGGGGCTGCCGGGGAGCTGTTTTTT
CASSEMGAAGELFF
>TRBJ2-2|.|TRBD1|TRBV7-3
TGTGCCAGCAGCTTATTCCCACCGGGACAGGGAAACACCGGGGAGCTGTTTTTT
CASSLFPPGQGNTGELFF
>TRBJ2-2|.|.|TRBV7-3
TGTGCCACCCCCGAGCAGGCGGGGCCGGACACCGGGGAGCTGTTTTTT
CATPEQAGPDTGELFF
>TRBJ2-7|.|.|TRBV6-5
TGTGCCAGCAGAAACCGGGACATTGCCTACGAGCAGTACTTC
CASRNRDIAYEQYF
>TRBJ1-4|once|.|TRBV5-5
TGTGCCAGCAGCTTGGCGCAGGGAGGGGGTAATGAAAAACTGTTTTTT
CASSLAQGGGNEKLFF
>TRBJ2-7|.|TRBD2|TRBV29-1
TGCAGCGTTGAATTGCAGCGGGGGGGTCACGAGCAGTACTTC
CSVELQRGGHEQYF
>TRBJ2-5|.|.|TRBV18
TGTGCCAGCTCACCACTCGGGTACCAAGAGACCCAGTACTTC
CASSPLGYQETQYF
>TRBJ1-1|once|.|TRBV9
TGTGCCAGCAGCGTAGAAGCGGGATTTGGTGAAGCTTTCTTT
CASSVEAGFGEAFF
>TRBJ1-6|few|.|TRBV7-9
TGTGCCAGCAGCCCGATGGGAGTTAATTCACCCCTCCACTTT
CASSPMGVNSPLHF
>TRBJ1-5|.|.|TRBV24-1
TGTGCCACCAGTGCCGGAGGGGGAGGGGATCAGCCCCAGCATTTT
CATSAGGGGDQPQHF
>TRBJ1-4|.|.|TRBV7-2
TGTGCCAGCAGCTTAGGGTTCGGGGAAAAACTGTTTTTT
CASSLGFGEKLFF
>TRBJ1-1|few|.|TRBV14
TGTGCCAGCAGCCCTTATAAGACAGGCTGGAACACTGAAGCTTTCTTT
CASSPYKTGWNTEAFF
>TRBJ1-4|once|TRBD1|TRBV7-9
TGTGCCAGCAGCTCGACAGGGGGGAGTGAAAAACTGTTTTTT
CASSSTGGSEKLFF